This T cell receptor (beta chain) was recovered during a study of T cell responses to AZD1222 COVID-19 vaccine (dated by TCRdb to 2020 to 2023). The study in broad terms: TCR sequencing covered 233 trial participants: 207 given two doses of AZD1222 and approximately 26 given two doses of MenACWY control vaccine. Trial participants were enrolled by age into 18-55, 56-69 and 70-plus year subgroups, with around 140, 26 and 57 TCR-sequenced participants respectively.

The CDR3 regions of human TCRbeta chains were analyzed by immunosequencing. The authors' analysis ran thus. TCRs in the repertoires were matched against a reference library of SARS-CoV-2-specific TCRs that had been generated with the MIRA antigen-specificity platform. Breadth meant the fraction of unique TCRs that were SARS-CoV-2-associated, whereas depth meant the fraction of total T cells that were SARS-CoV-2-associated. Using the MIRA data, each spike-specific TCR was mapped to the spike region that the TCR reacts to and placed in a CD4 or CD8 class. Log10-transformed breadth and depth values were compared by one-way ANOVA with Sidak's multiple comparisons tests. TCRdb holds this immuneACCESS table with in-frame rearrangements only. Some clones are missing; in checked studies, unresolved V genes explain under half, and the rest has no known cause. That table supplies the V and J calls and clone size; D and trimming were determined from the DNA. This sample has about 180,000 clones in its table, and roughly 92% of those were observed once. 1.5% to 2% of the sample belongs to the ten largest clones.

Results and caveats for the whole study, not just this receptor: No day 14 peak-response samples were available, so repertoires were characterized only after the peak T cell response. The whole spike protein was spanned by vaccine-associated CD4 TCRs, and dominant responses were seen in regions 160-218 and 743-854. Reportedly, almost half of the unique spike-specific TCRs recognized epitopes lying outside the regions that are mutated in the B.1.351 and B.1.1.7 variants. Most participants were white British and females outnumbered males, and the authors suggested that clonal diversity may have been underestimated. Spike-specific TCR breadth and depth rose significantly after two AZD1222 doses compared with day 0 and with MenACWY recipients. In the small 56-69-year group, the increase in depth fell short of significance, most likely because of low power. Conclusions about previously exposed vaccinees are limited because only six or seven AZD1222 recipients were SARS-CoV-2 seropositive at baseline.

Remarks on this clone: The clone's antigen remains unknown. Per-base quality was not reported, and no clone a single base away is much larger than it.

According to the study, the label for this sample's time point signals: about 28 days (+/-7) after the second vaccine dose. AZD1222 recipients given second doses at about 4 weeks or at about 12 weeks were pooled, since spike-specific TCR depth and breadth were not found to differ between the two schedules. Vaccinee samples were obtained from the UK trials COV001 and COV002, which included a single-blind randomized controlled phase 2/3 trial of AZD1222 (ChAdOx1 nCoV-19) in healthy adults. Trial participant PBMC samples were collected at day 0 and day 28 after the second dose for TCRbeta chain sequencing. Sequencing was performed on peripheral blood, taken 28 days after the second AZD1222 dose. The sequence was collected from an adult who received the AZD1222 COVID-19 vaccine.

The nucleotide sequence is given as TGTGCCAGCAGTTACGGGCAGGTTCGCTCACCCCTCCACTTT. Its product reads: CASSYGQVRSPLHF. The sequence links TRBV6-5 to TRBJ1-6; the D gene lacks a confident call. The CDR3 has 14 amino acids, counting the end cysteine and phenylalanine. The DNA shown is the 42-base CDR3, in frame from base 1. From the germline V gene, CDR1 is MNHEY and CDR2 is SVGAGI. V is reduced by 2 bases and J by 10 bases, leaving a spacing of 12 bases between them.